Below, 30 T cell receptor beta chains from the same sample are listed, as sequenced in a study of blood T cell repertoires in COVID-19. Profiling relied on immunoSEQ multiplex PCR, and the TCRdb table lists in-frame clones only, not all of them. This table has 200,000 to 300,000 clones, around nine tenths appearing once. Sequencing used peripheral blood. The receptors shown here come from a man aged 35 to 55 who had recovered from COVID-19.

This clone came up once. The chain joins TRBV10-3 to TRBJ1-1; 10 bases align to TRBD1. This CDR3 comprises 17 residues. Trimming removed 5 bases from V and 3 bases from J; junction bases left unmatched: 12. Germline assignment: CDR1 ENHRY and CDR2 SYGVKD. The CDR3 sequence: CAISSQTGGSSDTEAFF. The CDR3 DNA is TGTGCCATCAGTTCTCAGACAGGGGGCTCATCGGACACTGAAGCTTTCTTT.

This rearrangement joins TRBV12-3 or TRBV12-4 to TRBJ2-2; D is undetermined. The CDR3 covers 10 residues. Deletions cut 6 bases from V and 8 bases from J, with 4 bases between. CDR3 DNA: TGTGCCAGCAGCGGGGGGGAGCTGTTTTTT. This codes for CASSGGELFF.

The chain links TRBV7-2 to TRBJ1-1, with a weak D call TRBD1 (6 bases). The CDR3 has 15 amino acids. Trimming removed 0 bases at V and 11 bases at J, with 19 bases between. Per germline, CDR1 SGHTA and CDR2 FQGNSA. The CDR3 bases are TGTGCCAGCAGCTTAGCCTCACAGGGTAATAAACAGGCTTTCTTT. Its translation: CASSLASQGNKQAFF.

V is TRBV7-2 and J is TRBJ2-2; TRBD2 agrees at 12 bases. Germline values: CDR1 SGHTA, CDR2 FQGNSA. J gave up 0 bases and V 3 bases, and 2 bases lay outside the gene matches. CDR3 length equals 17 residues. CDR3 sequence: CASSFASGGANTGELFF. As DNA, the CDR3 is TGTGCCAGCAGCTTCGCTAGCGGGGGGGCGAACACCGGGGAGCTGTTTTTT. Complete variable domain (other parts from reference TRBV7-2 and TRBJ2-2): GAGVSQSPSNKVTEKGKDVELRCDPISGHTALYWYRQSLGQGLEFLIYFQGNSAPDKSGLPSDRFSAERTGGSVSTLTIQRTQQEDSAVYLCASSFASGGANTGELFFGEGSRLTVL.

The chain has TRBV24-1 and TRBJ2-7; 9 nucleotides agree with TRBD1. Germline V lookup: CDR1 KGHDR, CDR2 SFDVKD. The V gene end was trimmed by 9 bases and the J gene end by 4 bases; junction bases not matched to a gene: 3. There are 12 residues in the CDR3. CDR3 nucleotide sequence: TGTGCCACCGAACAGGGGGCTTACGAGCAGTACTTC. Amino acids: CATEQGAYEQYF.

This chain joins TRBV19 and TRBJ2-7; the D gene is possibly TRBD2 (6 bases). The V end lost 7 bases, the J end lost 1 base, and 11 bases lay between the germline ends. This CDR3 has 13 amino acids. Germline V lookup: CDR1 LNHDA, CDR2 SQIVND (reference sequence). CDR3 nucleotides: TGTGCCAGTACGCCGGGAGTATCCTACGAGCAGTACTTC. Translating it yields CASTPGVSYEQYF.

The chain employs TRBV7-8 and TRBJ2-5; 8 positions match TRBD1. Germline V CDR1 and CDR2: SGHVS, FQNEAQ. The ends lost 2 bases at V and 5 bases at J; junction bases unmatched: 10. This CDR3 spans 16 amino acids. Here the CDR3 DNA reads TGTGCCAGCAGCTTATTGTCCGGACAGGGAGAGGAGACCCAGTACTTC. It specifies CASSLLSGQGEETQYF.

This clone has only one observation. The chain links TRBV5-1 to TRBJ1-3; D perhaps matches TRBD1 (6 bases). Germline loops: CDR1 SGHRS, CDR2 YFSETQ. V shed 0 bases and J shed 1 base, with 14 bases lying between them. This CDR3 is built from 17 residues. The CDR3 sequence: CASSLALGAQSGNTIYF. Written as DNA, the CDR3 is TGCGCCAGCAGCTTGGCCTTGGGGGCGCAATCTGGAAACACCATATATTTT.

The genes are TRBV3-1 (or the pseudogene TRBV3-2) and TRBJ1-5; TRBD1 might be the D (5 bases). The CDR3 extends over 15 amino acids. In germline, CDR1 is LGHDT, CDR2 YNNKEL (reference sequence). The V gene lost 1 base and the J gene lost 7 bases, with 14 bases spanning the gap. The CDR3 is CASSQGGAGVQPQHF. For the CDR3, the DNA is TGTGCCAGCAGCCAAGGTGGGGCGGGGGTACAGCCCCAGCATTTT.

V gene TRBV7-2 combines with J gene TRBJ1-5, with unresolved D. V gave up 6 bases and J gave up 2 bases, with 8 bases separating them. Germline CDR1 reads SGHTA; CDR2 reads FQGNSA. The CDR3 covers 13 residues. CDR3 bases: TGTGCCAGCAGTCCGCCGGGCAATCAGCCCCAGCATTTT. This gives the protein CASSPPGNQPQHF.

About this clone: This same CDR3 is encoded by further DNA sequences in the sample. The chain recombines TRBV7-2 with TRBJ1-4; 9 nucleotides align to TRBD1. Trimming at V came to 5 bases and at J to 5 bases, leaving 6 bases not matched to a gene. Germline CDR1 reads SGHTA; CDR2 reads FQGNSA. The CDR3 totals 15 residues. CDR3 in amino acids: CASSADRGKNEKLFF. DNA for the CDR3: TGTGCCAGCAGCGCTGACAGGGGGAAAAATGAAAAACTGTTTTTT. Full variable domain (outside the CDR3, taken from reference TRBV7-2 and TRBJ1-4): GAGVSQSPSNKVTEKGKDVELRCDPISGHTALYWYRQSLGQGLEFLIYFQGNSAPDKSGLPSDRFSAERTGGSVSTLTIQRTQQEDSAVYLCASSADRGKNEKLFFGSGTQLSVL.

Turning to this clone: One junction end disagrees with the germline gene, perhaps due to a read error. This chain connects TRBV7-9 to TRBJ2-1; 14 bases are a match to TRBD2. The CDR3 is 14 residues long. Germline loops: CDR1 SEHNR, CDR2 FQNEAQ (reference sequence). The CDR3 nucleotides are TGTGCCAGCAGCTTGGAGACTAGCGGGGGGGCCACGGTCTTC. It translates to CASSLETSGGATVF.

This clone has a handful of counts. The V call is TRBV5-6, the J call TRBJ1-4; TRBD1 aligns across 8 bases. The germline CDR1 and CDR2 sequences are SGHDT and YYEEEE. This CDR3 contains 14 residues. V shed 4 bases, J shed 4 bases, and the junction held 3 bases outside the gene matches. The CDR3 DNA reads TGTGCCAGCAGCCTGGGACAGGTTAATGAAAAACTGTTTTTT. Translated, it gives CASSLGQVNEKLFF.

V and J are TRBV6-2 or TRBV6-3 and TRBJ2-1; 8 positions match TRBD2. Germline lookup yields CDR1 MNHEY and CDR2 SVGEGT. V dropped 5 bases and J dropped 1; count of bases not matched to a gene: 4. The CDR3 consists of 15 residues. The CDR3: CASSLAGASYNEQFF. The CDR3 nucleotides are TGTGCCAGCAGTCTAGCGGGTGCTTCCTACAATGAGCAGTTCTTC.

The rearrangement joins TRBV6-5 to TRBJ1-2; 8 bases match TRBD1. V shed 0 bases and J 7 bases; nucleotides not matched to a gene: 10. Germline V CDR1 and CDR2: MNHEY, SVGAGI. The CDR3 sequence is 16 residues long. This CDR3 reads CASSYSGQGALGGYTF. CDR3 bases: TGTGCCAGCAGTTACTCGGGTCAGGGGGCTTTAGGTGGCTACACCTTC.

V usage is TRBV18 and J usage is TRBJ2-1; D may be TRBD2 (7 bases). V lost 3 bases and J 3 bases, leaving 12 bases between the germline ends. Germline V gene sequence: CDR1 KGHSH, CDR2 LQKENI. The CDR3 contains 15 residues. CDR3 sequence: CASSPRGDNYNEQFF. CDR3 sequence (DNA): TGTGCCAGCTCACCCCGGGGGGACAACTACAATGAGCAGTTCTTC.

The genes are TRBV20-1 and TRBJ2-2, with a possible D match to TRBD1 (5 bases). Germline V gene lookup returns CDR1 DFQATT and CDR2 SNEGSKA (reference sequence). V was clipped by 3 bases and J by 7 bases, with 9 bases between them. The CDR3 is made up of 12 amino acids. CDR3 region: CSASQGRGELFF. The DNA for the CDR3 is TGCAGTGCTAGTCAGGGTCGCGGGGAGCTGTTTTTT.

The V call is TRBV7-2, the J call TRBJ2-5, with no clear D. Trimming removed 8 bases from V and 4 bases from J, with 11 bases in between. Germline lookup yields CDR1 SGHTA and CDR2 FQGNSA. This CDR3 has 12 amino acids. CDR3 sequence (DNA): TGTGCCAGCGGTCTGGAGCGAGAGACCCAGTACTTC. Translating gives CASGLERETQYF. The full variable domain, with the rest looked up from reference TRBV7-2 and TRBJ2-5, is GAGVSQSPSNKVTEKGKDVELRCDPISGHTALYWYRQSLGQGLEFLIYFQGNSAPDKSGLPSDRFSAERTGGSVSTLTIQRTQQEDSAVYLCASGLERETQYFGPGTRLLVL.

DNA for the CDR3: TGTGCCAGCAGTCAGCGAACGGGACTGGCCCGGTATGAGCAGTTCTTC. Encoded protein: CASSQRTGLARYEQFF. This chain connects TRBV14 to TRBJ2-1; tentatively, D is TRBD2 (6 bases). Trimming removed 6 bases at V and 8 bases at J, with 23 bases between. The CDR3 consists of 16 residues. The germline V gene has CDR1 SGHDN and CDR2 FVKESK.

The chain couples TRBV9 to TRBJ2-5, with a possible D match to TRBD1 (6 bases). V lost 7 bases and J lost 5, with 27 bases in between. This CDR3 is built from 17 residues. Germline CDR1 and CDR2: SGDLS and YYNGEE. CDR3 nucleotide sequence: TGTGCCAGCGCGGCTGGATTTGGGGGCTGGCTTGGGGAGACCCAGTACTTC. This sequence encodes CASAAGFGGWLGETQYF.

This chain uses TRBV9 with TRBJ1-1, with 8 bases aligning to TRBD1. J was trimmed by 4 bases and V by 3 bases; bases with no gene match: 2. Germline assignment: CDR1 SGDLS and CDR2 YYNGEE. The CDR3 has 13 residues. The CDR3 reads CASSGDRSTEAFF. The CDR3 region has the DNA TGTGCCAGCAGCGGGGACAGGAGCACTGAAGCTTTCTTT.

The chain carries TRBV7-8 and TRBJ2-7; 8 nucleotides align to TRBD1. Trimming cost V 0 bases and J 5 bases; bases outside gene matches: 6. Germline CDR1 SGHVS, CDR2 FQNEAQ. The CDR3 is 15 amino acids. CDR3 nucleotide sequence: TGTGCCAGCAGCTTAGCGCCAGACAGGGGCCACGAGCAGTACTTC. It specifies CASSLAPDRGHEQYF.

This clone was observed once. This rearrangement joins TRBV7-2 to TRBJ1-1; no reliable D call. Deletions cut 5 bases from V and 5 bases from J, with 21 bases between. This CDR3 comprises 16 residues. Germline V gives CDR1 SGHTA, CDR2 FQGNSA. The CDR3 region has the DNA TGTGCCAGCAGCCCGAGGGTCGGGGTTTGGGTTACTGAAGCTTTCTTT. Protein: CASSPRVGVWVTEAFF.

This clone was seen a single time. V and J are TRBV5-6 and TRBJ2-7; 11 bases match TRBD2. The CDR3 runs to 16 residues. Germline trimming cut 5 bases from V and 5 bases from J; bases unmatched to any gene: 12. Germline values: CDR1 SGHDT, CDR2 YYEEEE. The DNA of the CDR3 is TGTGCCAGCAGGCCGCTCAGACTAGCGGGATTCCACGAGCAGTACTTC. Amino acid sequence: CASRPLRLAGFHEQYF.

The chain couples TRBV2 to TRBJ2-7, with a tentative D call TRBD2 (6 bases). Germline CDR1 reads SNHLY; CDR2 reads FYNNEI. The CDR3 has 11 amino acids. Trimming pared 8 bases from V and 7 bases from J, leaving 12 bases between. The CDR3 is CASFAGSEQYF. In DNA form, the CDR3 reads TGTGCCAGCTTCGCGGGGAGTGAGCAGTACTTC. The full variable domain, in which reference TRBV2 and TRBJ2-7 provide the parts outside the CDR3, is EPEVTQTPSHQVTQMGQEVILRCVPISNHLYFYWYRQILGQKVEFLVSFYNNEISEKSEIFDDQFSVERPDGSNFTLKIRSTKLEDSAMYFCASFAGSEQYFGPGTRLTVT.

This rearrangement joins TRBV6-6 to TRBJ2-1; D unresolved. V lost 4 bases, J lost 4 bases, and 11 bases lay in between. The germline gives CDR1 MNHNY, CDR2 SVGAGI (reference sequence). The CDR3 covers 14 residues. CDR3 residues: CASSFQVVYNEQFF. In nucleotides, the CDR3 is TGTGCCAGCAGTTTCCAGGTGGTTTACAATGAGCAGTTCTTC.

This clone was seen once. The V gene is TRBV18, the J gene TRBJ2-7; TRBD2 is a possible D gene (6 bases). CDR1 is KGHSH, CDR2 LQKENI, per germline. CDR3 length: 15 amino acids. V was cut by 6 bases and J by 4 bases, with 19 bases left in between. This CDR3 reads CASSPRVRGGYEQYF. The CDR3 coding sequence is TGTGCCAGCTCCCCCAGGGTGCGGGGAGGATACGAGCAGTACTTC.

In nucleotides, the CDR3 is TGTGCCAGCAGCCGAACTCACAGGGACGGCCAGTGGGAAAAACTGTTTTTT. It encodes CASSRTHRDGQWEKLFF. The chain has TRBV11-2 and TRBJ1-4, with D perhaps TRBD1 (6 bases). The CDR3 has 17 amino acids. Germline CDR1 reads SGHAT; CDR2 reads FQNNGV. V lost 5 bases to trimming and J lost 8 bases, with 24 bases between them.

The rearrangement joins TRBV9 to TRBJ2-1, with TRBD2 as a possible D gene (6 bases). Trimming took off 4 bases at V and 4 bases at J, with 18 bases between the two ends. The CDR3 has 16 residues. Germline loops: CDR1 SGDLS, CDR2 YYNGEE. In DNA, the CDR3 is TGTGCCAGCAGCTCTAGCCTAGCGAGGCTTTACAATGAGCAGTTCTTC. Encoded protein: CASSSSLARLYNEQFF.

The J gene is TRBJ1-1, the V gene TRBV3-1 (or the pseudogene TRBV3-2), with TRBD1 as a possible D gene (6 bases). Germline loops: CDR1 LGHDT, CDR2 YNNKEL (reference sequence). This CDR3 has 18 residues. V was cut by 1 base and J by 3 bases, with 21 bases left in between. The CDR3 sequence: CASSQVHPGQFLDTEAFF. As DNA, the CDR3 is TGTGCCAGCAGCCAAGTACACCCCGGACAGTTTTTGGACACTGAAGCTTTCTTT.